Below, one T cell receptor beta chain is given with its context. This record belongs to a study of control samples from healthy donors and cancer patients. Germline V lookup: CDR1 SEHNR, CDR2 FQNEAQ (reference sequence). The V end was cut by 3 bases, the J end by 4 bases, with 12 bases between. The CDR3 covers 14 residues. Data came from immunoSEQ multiplex PCR; TCRdb stores just in-frame clones and leaves some out. The data contain under 200,000 clones, roughly 94% of them seen just once; the ten biggest clones take up 8.5%. Sequenced: blood. V and J are TRBV7-9 and TRBJ1-2; D possibly corresponds to TRBD1 (6 bases). The TCR sequence derives from a middle-aged woman in good health. CDR3 sequence (DNA): TGTGCCAGCAGCTTCCGTGAAGGGGGCTATGGCTACACCTTC. This translates into CASSFREGGYGYTF.